The T cell receptor beta chain described here comes from a study of early T cells in non-severe SARS-CoV-2 infection. Whole-study context: Bulk RNA isolated from unsorted whole blood underwent sequencing; chains were not paired.

In the library, individual cDNA molecules carried attached unique molecular identifiers. One entry per CDR3 protein, called by TCRdb with MiXCR from the 5' RACE reads. The table records roughly 40,000 distinct CDR3 sequences, 10% to 15% of them present only once. For this clonotype: Antigen: not known.

General study points: CD4 and private specificities were missed by VDJdb matching, which favored anti-spike CD8 responses.

Trimming left V 5 bases short and J 4 bases short, with 17 bases between. Germline V gives CDR1 MDHEN, CDR2 SYDVKM. There are 15 residues in the CDR3. V gene TRBV28 combines with J gene TRBJ1-1; weak D call: TRBD1 (6 bases). The clonotype originates from an adult who was a healthcare worker with PCR-confirmed SARS-CoV-2 infection or an uninfected control (not recorded which). Sequencing was performed on whole blood. The CDR3: CASSRPTGRVTEAFF. The CDR3 DNA reads TGTGCCAGCAGTCGGCCGACAGGACGGGTCACTGAAGCTTTCTTT.